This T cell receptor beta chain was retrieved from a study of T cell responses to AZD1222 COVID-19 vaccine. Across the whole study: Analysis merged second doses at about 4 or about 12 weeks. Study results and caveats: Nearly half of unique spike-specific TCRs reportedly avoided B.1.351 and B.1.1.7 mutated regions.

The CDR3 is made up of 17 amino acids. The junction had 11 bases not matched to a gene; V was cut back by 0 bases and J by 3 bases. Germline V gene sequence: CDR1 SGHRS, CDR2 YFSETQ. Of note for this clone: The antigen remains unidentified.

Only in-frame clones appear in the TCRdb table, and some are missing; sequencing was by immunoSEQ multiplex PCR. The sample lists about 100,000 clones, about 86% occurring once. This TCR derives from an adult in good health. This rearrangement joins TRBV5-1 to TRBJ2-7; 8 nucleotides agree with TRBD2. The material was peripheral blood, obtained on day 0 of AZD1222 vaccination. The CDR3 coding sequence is TGCGCCAGCAGCTTGGCTCGTAATACAGCGGGAGACTACGAGCAGTACTTC. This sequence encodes CASSLARNTAGDYEQYF.